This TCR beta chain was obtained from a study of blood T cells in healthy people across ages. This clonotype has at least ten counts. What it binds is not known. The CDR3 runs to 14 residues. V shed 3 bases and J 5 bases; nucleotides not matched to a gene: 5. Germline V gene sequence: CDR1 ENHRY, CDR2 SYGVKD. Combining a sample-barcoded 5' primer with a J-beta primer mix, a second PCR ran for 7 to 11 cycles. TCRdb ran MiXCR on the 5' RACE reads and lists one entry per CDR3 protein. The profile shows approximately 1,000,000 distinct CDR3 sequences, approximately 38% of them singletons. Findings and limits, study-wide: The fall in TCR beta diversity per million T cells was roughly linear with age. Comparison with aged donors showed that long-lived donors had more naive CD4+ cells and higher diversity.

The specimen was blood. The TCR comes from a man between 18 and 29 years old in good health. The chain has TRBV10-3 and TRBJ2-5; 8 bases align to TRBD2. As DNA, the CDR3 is TGTGCCATCAGTGACGGGACTAGGGGGGAGACCCAGTACTTC. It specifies CAISDGTRGETQYF.